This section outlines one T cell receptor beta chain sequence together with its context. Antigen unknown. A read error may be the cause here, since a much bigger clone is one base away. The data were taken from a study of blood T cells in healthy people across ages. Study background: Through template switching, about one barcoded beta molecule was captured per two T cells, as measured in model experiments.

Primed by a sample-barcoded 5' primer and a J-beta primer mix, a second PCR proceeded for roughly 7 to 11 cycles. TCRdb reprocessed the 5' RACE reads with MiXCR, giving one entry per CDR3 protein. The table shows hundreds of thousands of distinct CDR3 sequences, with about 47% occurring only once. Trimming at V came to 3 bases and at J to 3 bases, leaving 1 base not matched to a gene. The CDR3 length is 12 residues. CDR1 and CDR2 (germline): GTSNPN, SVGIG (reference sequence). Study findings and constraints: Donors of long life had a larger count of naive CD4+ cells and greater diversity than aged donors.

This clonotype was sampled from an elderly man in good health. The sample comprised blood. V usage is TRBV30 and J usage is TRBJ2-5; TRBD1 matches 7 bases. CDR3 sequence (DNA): TGTGCCTGGAGGGGGACAGAAGAGACCCAGTACTTC. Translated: CAWRGTEETQYF.